The source of this TCR beta chain is a study of blood T cell dynamics during melanoma immunotherapy (TCRdb year 2020). In the study overall: Patients had metastatic melanoma and received first-line pembrolizumab or nivolumab plus ipilimumab as standard of care in the United Kingdom. To identify early correlates of response, the study profiled peripheral T cell receptor repertoires in patients with metastatic melanoma before and after one cycle of checkpoint inhibitor therapy. Consecutive patients formed a training cohort, and a further independent group of patients from the same centre was pooled into an external validation set.

Comment on this clone: No antigen is known for it. Per-base quality was not reported, and no clone a single base away is much larger than it.

For every bulk PBMC sample, a fixed 350 ng of DNA was loaded. The immunoSEQ TCRb Assay kit was used according to manufacturer instructions to amplify TCR beta CDR3 sequences from genomic DNA. The KAPA Library Quantification Kit for Illumina platforms was used to quantify pooled libraries by qPCR. Sequencing of the pooled libraries was done on an Illumina NextSeq 500, with clustering at about 0.6-1.1 pM. Turning to the authors' computational methods: The TCR data were analyzed using immunoSEQ ANALYZER and the R LymphoSeq package. A rearrangement efficiency score was calculated as productive divided by the sum of productive and non-productive CDR3 sequences. Clonality was assessed using the Gini coefficient and diversity using the Renyi index at alpha=1, with pairwise comparisons between timepoints within each patient. Clonal relatedness, based on an edit distance of 3, and repertoire similarity, based on the Bhattacharyya coefficient, were both computed in LymphoSeq. Linear discriminant analysis on week-3 changes in clonality and diversity was built with the R MASS and caret packages to classify response. The table was pulled from immuneACCESS by TCRdb, which kept in-frame rearrangements only. Such tables lose some clones; where checked, under half of the loss comes from unresolved V genes, and the rest has no known cause. V and J calls plus clone size are reproduced from that table; the DNA served to infer D and trimming. Present in this sample are 25,000 to 35,000 clones, 75% to 90% of which were seen just once. The biggest ten clones account for over 9% of the sample.

The cysteine opens and the phenylalanine closes a CDR3 of 15 amino acids. This entry keeps only the CDR3 DNA: 45 bases, framed from base 1. The germline V gene (reference sequence) gives CDR1 as MNHNY and CDR2 as SVGAGI. V is shortened by 6 bases, J by 2 bases, and the region joining them spans 17 bases. This specimen's time point label, per the study, means: week 3, after first cycle of checkpoint inhibitor. Blood samples were taken before treatment (T0) and at week 3 (W3), following the first cycle of checkpoint blockade. Except for a couple of patients with rapid clinical progression, response was assessed 12 weeks after the first infusion by RECIST 1.1; disease control meant complete response, partial response or stable disease. Patients were excluded for prior systemic cancer treatment, concomitant immunosuppressant therapy or synchronous other active malignancies. Bulk PBMC and plasma cell-free DNA were both sequenced for TCR beta so that circulating cells and T cell turnover could be tracked. PBMC were isolated from blood with Lymphoprep and SepMate tubes, followed by red cell lysis. QIAamp DNA Blood Mini kits were used to extract DNA from both PBMC and sorted T cell subsets.

General conclusions and limits of the study: Whether the T cell clones behind the repertoire changes were melanoma-specific or instead reflected general immune activation was something the study could not determine. A bifurcated reorganization of the PBMC repertoire at W3, with increased clonality or increased diversity, was observed in patients who later achieved disease control, unlike in progressors. The relatively small sample size was recognized as a factor that could limit how well the results generalize.

Sample: blood, taken from a patient treated with checkpoint blockade. The clonotype was recovered from a human donor with melanoma. This sequence uses TRBV6-6 and TRBJ2-7; the D gene is perhaps TRBD1 or TRBD2, as each covers 6 bases. The sequenced DNA is TGTGCCAGCAGGGGCGGGACACAGTCCGCCTACGAGCAGTACTTC. Its product reads: CASRGGTQSAYEQYF.